The 20 T cell receptor beta chains below come from one sample, sequenced in a study of blood T cell repertoires in COVID-19. Here immunoSEQ multiplex PCR was the method, and the copy in TCRdb shows in-frame clones only, minus some. The sample has roughly 250,000 clones, 84% seen once. The specimen was peripheral blood. The source of these receptors is a man aged 50 to 60 with active or convalescent COVID-19.

This clone was seen a single time. The chain uses TRBV5-1 and TRBJ2-2; 12 bases align to TRBD1. J was trimmed by 5 bases and V by 0 bases; bases with no gene match: 5. The CDR3 spans 17 residues. Germline CDR1 SGHRS, CDR2 YFSETQ. CDR3 amino acids: CASSLAGTGGATGELFF. The CDR3 DNA reads as TGCGCCAGCAGCTTGGCCGGGACAGGGGGCGCTACCGGGGAGCTGTTTTTT.

This clone was counted only a few times. The rearrangement links TRBV19 to TRBJ2-4; 7 bases match TRBD1. The germline V gene has CDR1 LNHDA and CDR2 SQIVND (reference sequence). This CDR3 region has 13 residues. After removal of 9 bases from V and 7 bases from J, the junction contained 9 bases not matched to a gene. CDR3 region: CASTRGQGNIQYF. CDR3 nucleotides: TGTGCCAGCACAAGGGGGCAAGGGAACATTCAGTACTTC.

The V and J genes are TRBV7-2 and TRBJ2-7, with TRBD1 matching 11 bases. The CDR3 is made up of 16 amino acids. Germline values: CDR1 SGHTA, CDR2 FQGNSA. V lost 5 bases to trimming and J lost 3 bases; unmatched junction nucleotides: 9. CDR3 in DNA: TGTGCCAGCAGCGCCCGTCCCGGGACAGGGGGCTACGAGCAGTACTTC. Protein product: CASSARPGTGGYEQYF.

The chain links TRBV11-2 to TRBJ2-2, with 9 bases aligning to TRBD2. Trimming at V came to 0 bases and at J to 2 bases, leaving 4 bases not matched to a gene. The length of the CDR3 is 17 residues. Germline-derived CDR1 and CDR2 are SGHAT and FQNNGV. CDR3 in amino acids: CASSLDRLAVNTGELFF. The CDR3, as DNA: TGTGCCAGCAGCTTAGATAGACTAGCGGTTAACACCGGGGAGCTGTTTTTT.

This chain links TRBV9 with TRBJ1-5, with D perhaps TRBD1 (5 bases). V lost 4 bases to trimming and J lost 5 bases, with 13 bases between them. The germline gives CDR1 SGDLS, CDR2 YYNGEE. The CDR3 covers 14 residues. CDR3 region: CASSLGGKDQPQHF. The CDR3 nucleotides read TGTGCCAGCAGCCTCGGGGGGAAGGATCAGCCCCAGCATTTT.

CDR3: CASSLDRRGFYNEQFF. CDR3 DNA: TGCGCCAGCAGCTTGGACCGGCGGGGGTTTTACAATGAGCAGTTCTTC. The chain carries TRBV5-1 and TRBJ2-1, with TRBD2 matching over 7 bases. The CDR3 is 16 amino acids. The junction had 7 bases not matched to a gene; V was cut back by 0 bases and J by 4 bases. Germline CDR1 SGHRS, CDR2 YFSETQ. The whole variable domain, remainder taken from reference TRBV5-1 and TRBJ2-1, is KAGVTQTPRYLIKTRGQQVTLSCSPISGHRSVSWYQQTPGQGLQFLFEYFSETQRNKGNFPGRFSGRQFSNSRSEMNVSTLELGDSALYLCASSLDRRGFYNEQFFGPGTRLTVL.

This chain connects TRBV28 to TRBJ1-6; 7 bases match TRBD1. Germline CDR1 reads MDHEN; CDR2 reads SYDVKM. Trimming cost V 6 bases and J 5 bases; bases outside gene matches: 10. The CDR3 contains 16 residues. For the CDR3, the DNA is TGTGCCAGCAGCCGGAGGGACAGCCACCATAATTCACCCCTCCACTTT. It translates to CASSRRDSHHNSPLHF.

V is TRBV18 and J is TRBJ2-1, with 9 bases lining up with TRBD1. J lost 3 bases, V lost 1 base, and 4 bases had no gene match. CDR3 length: 16 residues. Germline assignment: CDR1 KGHSH and CDR2 LQKENI. The CDR3: CASSPLGQGNYNEQFF. In nucleotides, the CDR3 is TGTGCCAGCTCACCACTGGGACAGGGAAACTACAATGAGCAGTTCTTC.

J is TRBJ2-7 and V is TRBV30; a possible D gene is TRBD2 (6 bases). In germline, CDR1 is GTSNPN, CDR2 SVGIG (reference sequence). This CDR3 has 11 amino acids. V gave up 3 bases and J gave up 5 bases, with 8 bases separating them. The DNA for the CDR3 is TGTGCCTGGAGGCTAGCGAACGAGCAGTACTTC. This translates into CAWRLANEQYF.

This chain uses TRBV9 with TRBJ2-7, with 7 bases aligning to TRBD1. J gave up 3 bases and V 4 bases, and 10 bases lay outside the gene matches. The CDR3 is made up of 15 amino acids. Germline V lookup: CDR1 SGDLS, CDR2 YYNGEE. The CDR3 is CASSTTGTANYEQYF. As DNA, the CDR3 is TGTGCCAGCAGCACCACCGGGACAGCTAACTACGAGCAGTACTTC.

Concerning this clone itself: This sample includes further DNA sequences coding for the same CDR3. The rearrangement uses TRBV6-5 and TRBJ2-7; 7 bases map to TRBD1. The germline V gene has CDR1 MNHEY and CDR2 SVGAGI. This CDR3 is built from 14 residues. V was clipped by 5 bases and J by 0 bases; unmatched bases: 4. The CDR3 is CASSRGTDSYEQYF. The CDR3 DNA reads TGTGCCAGCAGTCGAGGGACAGACTCCTACGAGCAGTACTTC.

The chain is built from TRBV30 and TRBJ1-1; possibly TRBD1 for D (5 bases). The CDR3 sequence is 13 residues long. Germline CDR1 reads GTSNPN; CDR2 reads SVGIG (reference sequence). Trimming removed 4 bases at V and 0 bases at J, with 9 bases between. The CDR3 protein is CAWNGQMNTEAFF. DNA for the CDR3: TGTGCCTGGAATGGACAAATGAACACTGAAGCTTTCTTT. Filled out from reference TRBV30 and TRBJ1-1, the complete variable domain reads SQTIHQWPATLVQPVGSPLSLECTVEGTSNPNLYWYRQAAGRGLQLLFYSVGIGQISSEVPQNLSASRPQDRQFILSSKKLLLSDSGFYLCAWNGQMNTEAFFGQGTRLTVV.

This chain joins TRBV18 and TRBJ2-5; 9 bases are shared with TRBD1. The CDR3 loop spans 13 amino acids. The V segment lost 5 bases and the J segment 5 bases; nucleotides outside the gene matches: 3. In germline, CDR1 is KGHSH, CDR2 LQKENI. The CDR3 sequence is CASSRDRVETQYF. The CDR3 DNA is TGTGCCAGCTCAAGGGACAGGGTGGAGACCCAGTACTTC.

The chain links TRBV5-1 to TRBJ2-6, with TRBD1 matching 11 bases. J lost 0 bases, V lost 4 bases, and 3 bases had no gene match. CDR3 length: 17 amino acids. CDR1 SGHRS and CDR2 YFSETQ come from the germline V gene. CDR3 protein: CASSGTGGISGANVLTF. The CDR3 DNA reads TGCGCCAGCAGCGGGACAGGGGGTATCTCTGGGGCCAACGTCCTGACTTTC.

This chain uses TRBV3-1 (or the pseudogene TRBV3-2) with TRBJ2-2, with D possibly being TRBD2 (6 bases). This CDR3 has 16 residues. V was trimmed by 5 bases and J by 3 bases, leaving 16 bases between them. The germline CDR1 and CDR2 sequences are LGHDT and YNNKEL (reference sequence). CDR3 loop: CASSLRGRIDTGELFF. DNA of the CDR3: TGTGCCAGCAGCTTGCGAGGGAGGATCGACACCGGGGAGCTGTTTTTT.

This chain connects TRBV30 to TRBJ2-1; D may be TRBD2 (7 bases). V dropped 0 bases and J dropped 5 bases, with 14 bases sitting between them. The germline V gene encodes CDR1 GTSNPN and CDR2 SVGIG (reference sequence). This CDR3 is built from 15 residues. The CDR3 sequence is CAWSVRGGINNEQFF. The CDR3 nucleotides are TGTGCCTGGAGTGTAAGGGGGGGCATTAACAATGAGCAGTTCTTC. Looking up the rest from reference TRBV30 and TRBJ2-1 gives the full variable domain: SQTIHQWPATLVQPVGSPLSLECTVEGTSNPNLYWYRQAAGRGLQLLFYSVGIGQISSEVPQNLSASRPQDRQFILSSKKLLLSDSGFYLCAWSVRGGINNEQFFGPGTRLTVL.

The V call is TRBV25-1, the J call TRBJ1-4; 9 nucleotides line up with TRBD1. The CDR3 is 15 amino acids. J gave up 7 bases and V 3 bases, and 6 bases lay outside the gene matches. Germline V gene data show CDR1 as MGHDK and CDR2 as SYGVNS. This CDR3 is CASSEGTGGGEKLFF. As DNA, the CDR3 is TGTGCCAGCAGTGAGGGCACAGGGGGCGGTGAAAAACTGTTTTTT.

The gene calls are TRBV29-1 and TRBJ1-1; TRBD1 matches 10 bases. J lost 0 bases, V lost 0 bases, and 1 base had no gene match. This CDR3 is 15 amino acids long. From germline, CDR1 is SQVTM and CDR2 ANQGSEA. DNA of the CDR3: TGCAGCGTTGAAGAGGGACAGGGGTTGAACACTGAAGCTTTCTTT. Its protein is CSVEEGQGLNTEAFF.

The genes are TRBV9 and TRBJ2-3, with TRBD1 matching 8 bases. This CDR3 has 14 residues. Germline V gene data show CDR1 as SGDLS and CDR2 as YYNGEE. Trimming cost V 3 bases and J 1 base; bases outside gene matches: 1. The DNA for the CDR3 is TGTGCCAGCAGCGCGGGACAGGGCACAGATACGCAGTATTTT. This codes for CASSAGQGTDTQYF.

V usage is TRBV2 and J usage is TRBJ1-2; TRBD1 matches 7 bases. The CDR3 loop spans 16 amino acids. The V gene end was trimmed by 4 bases and the J gene end by 4 bases; junction bases not matched to a gene: 12. CDR1 and CDR2 from the germline V gene are SNHLY and FYNNEI. CDR3 nucleotides: TGTGCCAGCAGTGGCCCCGACAGGGAATATGGCTATGGCTACACCTTC. This gives the protein CASSGPDREYGYGYTF.